The 27 T cell receptor beta chains listed next were all sequenced from one sample in a study of blood T cell repertoires in COVID-19. Produced via immunoSEQ multiplex PCR; TCRdb's table is partial and in-frame only. The table lists hundreds of thousands of clones, about 90% of them singletons. The specimen sequenced was peripheral blood. All receptors come from a man in his sixties with COVID-19, enrolled during active disease.

The chain recombines TRBV9 with TRBJ2-4; 7 nucleotides agree with TRBD1. CDR1 is SGDLS and CDR2 is YYNGEE in the germline V gene. The CDR3 totals 13 residues. Losses at the gene ends were 0 bases for V and 6 bases for J; bases not matched to a gene: 0. The CDR3 sequence is CASSVGDRNIQYF. In nucleotides, the CDR3 is TGTGCCAGCAGCGTAGGGGACAGAAACATTCAGTACTTC.

V is TRBV18 and J is TRBJ1-5; no clear D. V was cut by 2 bases and J by 7 bases, with 18 bases left in between. This CDR3 comprises 16 residues. The germline CDR1 and CDR2 sequences are KGHSH and LQKENI. Written as DNA, the CDR3 is TGTGCCAGCTCACCAGTTGCAGGCCTGGGAGCGCAGCCCCAGCATTTT. Protein: CASSPVAGLGAQPQHF.

The gene calls are TRBV7-6 and TRBJ2-7, with TRBD2 identical over 10 bases. Germline V gene data show CDR1 as SGHVS and CDR2 as FNYEAQ. This CDR3 is built from 17 residues. The V and J ends lost 4 bases and 1 base, in that order; junction bases with no gene match: 10. CDR3 nucleotide sequence: TGTGCCAGCAGCTACGTGGCTAGCGGGAGTATGTCCTACGAGCAGTACTTC. It codes for CASSYVASGSMSYEQYF.

This clone was picked up one time. The chain recombines TRBV10-3 with TRBJ2-1; weak D call: TRBD1 (5 bases). Germline CDR1 is ENHRY and CDR2 is SYGVKD. Between the trimmed V and J ends, which lost 4 bases and 5 bases, there was a span of 9 bases. This CDR3 contains 13 residues. CDR3 sequence reads: CAISGLGDNEQFF. CDR3 coding DNA: TGTGCCATCAGTGGTCTAGGGGACAATGAGCAGTTCTTC.

The chain joins TRBV19 to TRBJ2-5; D is perhaps TRBD2 (5 bases). V was cut by 4 bases and J by 1 base, with 13 bases left in between. This CDR3 contains 15 residues. Per germline, CDR1 LNHDA and CDR2 SQIVND (reference sequence). This CDR3 reads CASSKAGGLQETQYF. The CDR3 DNA sequence: TGTGCCAGTAGTAAGGCCGGCGGGCTCCAAGAGACCCAGTACTTC.

The gene calls are TRBV9 and TRBJ2-2, with 9 bases identical to TRBD1. Germline CDR1 SGDLS, CDR2 YYNGEE. Germline trimming cut 1 base from V and 4 bases from J; bases unmatched to any gene: 20. The CDR3 length is 21 residues. CDR3 amino acids: CASSVKKDPTGGPLSTGELFF. CDR3 nucleotide sequence: TGTGCCAGCAGCGTAAAAAAGGACCCGACAGGGGGACCCCTGAGCACCGGGGAGCTGTTTTTT.

The genes are TRBV5-1 and TRBJ2-3, with 9 positions matching TRBD1. Per germline, CDR1 SGHRS and CDR2 YFSETQ. V dropped 3 bases and J dropped 1; count of bases not matched to a gene: 3. The CDR3 sequence is 15 residues long. The CDR3 here is CASSWTGVGTDTQYF. CDR3 bases: TGCGCCAGCAGCTGGACAGGGGTTGGCACAGATACGCAGTATTTT.

The CDR3 nucleotides read TGTGCCACCAGTGATGTACGGCAGGGGATTCCTTCCTACAATGAGCAGTTCTTC. Protein product: CATSDVRQGIPSYNEQFF. The V call is TRBV24-1, the J call TRBJ2-1, with D possibly being TRBD1 (6 bases). CDR1 is KGHDR, CDR2 SFDVKD, per germline. This CDR3 has 18 amino acids. The V end lost 3 bases, the J end lost 1 base, and 18 bases lay between the germline ends.

This chain uses TRBV25-1 with TRBJ2-5, with 7 nucleotides matching TRBD2. Trimming cost V 4 bases and J 6 bases; bases outside gene matches: 5. This CDR3 has 13 residues. Per the germline V gene, CDR1 is MGHDK and CDR2 is SYGVNS. CDR3 sequence reads: CASSGDYVKTQYF. For the CDR3, the DNA is TGTGCCAGCAGTGGGGACTACGTCAAGACCCAGTACTTC.

The rearrangement uses TRBV7-2 and TRBJ1-1, with D maybe TRBD1 (6 bases). The CDR3 consists of 17 residues. Germline CDR1 and CDR2: SGHTA and FQGNSA. Trimming pared 1 base from V and 5 bases from J, leaving 20 bases between. CDR3 loop: CASSLESFVGARTEAFF. CDR3 in DNA: TGTGCCAGCAGCTTAGAGTCGTTCGTGGGGGCGAGGACTGAAGCTTTCTTT.

This clone showed up just a few times. This chain uses TRBV7-2 with TRBJ2-5; D might be TRBD1 (6 bases). Germline V gene data show CDR1 as SGHTA and CDR2 as FQGNSA. Deletions cut 5 bases from V and 5 bases from J, with 15 bases between. The CDR3 has 14 amino acids. For the CDR3, the DNA is TGTGCCAGCAGCCCAGTACAGGGTTGGGAGACCCAGTACTTC. It is translated as CASSPVQGWETQYF. The entire variable domain, with the rest obtained from reference TRBV7-2 and TRBJ2-5, is as follows: GAGVSQSPSNKVTEKGKDVELRCDPISGHTALYWYRQSLGQGLEFLIYFQGNSAPDKSGLPSDRFSAERTGGSVSTLTIQRTQQEDSAVYLCASSPVQGWETQYFGPGTRLLVL.

This sequence joins TRBV4-2 and TRBJ2-1, with 9 bases identical to TRBD2. Germline V gives CDR1 LGHNA, CDR2 YNFKEQ. V lost 1 base and J lost 3; bases outside the gene matches: 4. The CDR3 extends over 16 amino acids. In nucleotides, the CDR3 is TGTGCCAGCAGCCAAGGGGCGGGGGGGCTCTACAATGAGCAGTTCTTC. Translation: CASSQGAGGLYNEQFF.

This chain connects TRBV5-3 to TRBJ2-2; 8 positions agree with TRBD1. TRBV5-3 is treated as an ORF (open reading frame) with a function not yet certain. This CDR3 has 19 amino acids. V lost 7 bases, J lost 5 bases, and 22 bases stayed unmatched. The CDR3 reads CARGLYARRWTGRTGELFF. The CDR3 coding sequence is TGTGCCAGAGGCCTCTACGCGCGGAGATGGACAGGGAGGACCGGGGAGCTGTTTTTT.

The V and J genes are TRBV19 and TRBJ1-2, with a possible D match to TRBD1 (5 bases). The germline V and J ends were trimmed by 10 bases and 8 bases, with 14 bases remaining between them. Germline V gene sequence: CDR1 LNHDA, CDR2 SQIVND (reference sequence). This CDR3 comprises 11 residues. The CDR3 DNA sequence: TGTGCCAACAAGGGCGGGGGAGGCTACACCTTC. Translating it yields CANKGGGGYTF.

In this sample, this clone turned up once. The rearrangement links TRBV19 to TRBJ1-2, with D tentatively TRBD1 (6 bases). Germline assignment: CDR1 LNHDA and CDR2 SQIVND (reference sequence). The CDR3 loop spans 13 amino acids. Trimming removed 4 bases from V and 2 bases from J, with 8 bases in between. The CDR3 DNA reads TGTGCCAGTAGTAGGACAGAGAACTATGGCTACACCTTC. It is translated as CASSRTENYGYTF.

This chain links TRBV19 with TRBJ1-1; D unclear. The CDR3 sequence is 14 residues long. V lost 3 bases to trimming and J lost 0 bases, with 8 bases between them. Germline V gene sequence: CDR1 LNHDA, CDR2 SQIVND (reference sequence). The CDR3 bases are TGTGCCAGTAGTATGAGAGAAATGAACACTGAAGCTTTCTTT. Translated, it gives CASSMREMNTEAFF.

Concerning this clone: The same CDR3 also results from other DNA sequences found in this sample. The rearrangement joins TRBV19 to TRBJ1-2, with 9 bases aligning to TRBD1. CDR3 length: 13 amino acids. V was clipped by 6 bases and J by 7 bases; unmatched bases: 6. Germline CDR1 and CDR2: LNHDA and SQIVND (reference sequence). CDR3 bases: TGTGCCAGTAGGGACAGGGGAGGCGGTGGCTACACCTTC. Residues: CASRDRGGGGYTF.

This clone was seen a handful of times. The CDR3 spells CASSSAGEYGYTF. CDR3 sequence (DNA): TGTGCCAGCAGTTCGGCAGGGGAATATGGCTACACCTTC. The chain is built from TRBV2 and TRBJ1-2; tentative D call: TRBD1 (6 bases). Trimming took off 5 bases at V and 5 bases at J, with 12 bases between the two ends. Looked up from germline, CDR1 is SNHLY and CDR2 is FYNNEI. This CDR3 has 13 amino acids.

About this clone: Additional DNA sequences in this sample encode the identical CDR3. The chain links TRBV19 to TRBJ2-1; 7 nucleotides agree with TRBD1. This CDR3 comprises 13 residues. Per germline, CDR1 LNHDA and CDR2 SQIVND (reference sequence). V lost 1 base, J lost 6 bases, and 0 bases stayed unmatched. The CDR3 region has the DNA TGTGCCAGTAGTATAGGGGACAGCAATGAGCAGTTCTTC. It is translated as CASSIGDSNEQFF.

This clone was seen only a few times. The chain employs TRBV18 and TRBJ2-7, with D hard to call. Germline loops: CDR1 KGHSH, CDR2 LQKENI. V was pared by 0 bases and J by 4 bases, with 7 bases between. This CDR3 has 13 amino acids. The CDR3 nucleotides are TGTGCCAGCTCACCACCTGGAGATTACGAGCAGTACTTC. This codes for CASSPPGDYEQYF.

Only a few counts were recorded for this clone. V usage is TRBV7-8 and J usage is TRBJ2-7; the match to TRBD2 covers 10 bases. With V trimmed by 0 bases and J by 3 bases, 5 bases remained unmatched. Germline values: CDR1 SGHVS, CDR2 FQNEAQ. CDR3 length equals 16 residues. The CDR3 here is CASSLAGTSAIYEQYF. As DNA, the CDR3 is TGTGCCAGCAGCTTAGCCGGGACTAGCGCGATCTACGAGCAGTACTTC.

This clone has just a few counts. The chain joins TRBV7-8 to TRBJ1-2; TRBD1 aligns across 8 bases. The CDR3 runs to 13 residues. The V gene end was trimmed by 4 bases and the J gene end by 5 bases; junction bases not matched to a gene: 3. CDR1 is SGHVS and CDR2 is FQNEAQ in the germline V gene. In DNA form, the CDR3 reads TGTGCCAGCAGCTCACGGACAGGGTATGGCTACACCTTC. Translated, it gives CASSSRTGYGYTF. Complete variable domain (other parts from reference TRBV7-8 and TRBJ1-2): GAGVSQSPRYKVAKRGQDVALRCDPISGHVSLFWYQQALGQGPEFLTYFQNEAQLDKSGLPSDRFFAERPEGSVSTLKIQRTQQEDSAVYLCASSSRTGYGYTFGSGTRLTVV.

The chain uses TRBV4-2 and TRBJ2-1, with 7 bases that match TRBD2. This CDR3 is 16 amino acids long. Germline CDR1 reads LGHNA; CDR2 reads YNFKEQ. Germline trimming cut 1 base from V and 3 bases from J; bases unmatched to any gene: 6. This CDR3 reads CASSQVGGGSYNEQFF. The CDR3 DNA follows: TGTGCCAGCAGCCAAGTTGGCGGCGGGAGCTACAATGAGCAGTTCTTC.

The CDR3 sequence: CASGSIEGGEKLFF. CDR3 DNA: TGTGCTAGTGGTTCCATCGAAGGAGGTGAAAAACTGTTTTTT. The chain recombines TRBV12-5 with TRBJ1-4; D is unclear. The CDR3 spans 14 residues. Trimming took 4 bases from V and 7 from J, leaving 13 bases between them. The germline V gene has CDR1 LGHNT and CDR2 FRNRAP. Combining the CDR3 with reference TRBV12-5 and TRBJ1-4 gives the whole variable domain DARVTQTPRHKVTEMGQEVTMRCQPILGHNTVFWYRQTMMQGLELLAYFRNRAPLDDSGMPKDRFSAEMPDATLATLKIQPSEPRDSAVYFCASGSIEGGEKLFFGSGTQLSVL.

The chain combines TRBV5-6 with TRBJ2-6, with D possibly being TRBD2 (5 bases). Germline V lookup: CDR1 SGHDT, CDR2 YYEEEE. This CDR3 is 16 amino acids long. The V end lost 4 bases, the J end lost 2 bases, and 13 bases lay between the germline ends. The CDR3 protein is CASSPPLRAGANVLTF. CDR3 bases: TGTGCCAGCAGCCCGCCCCTGAGGGCTGGGGCCAACGTCCTGACTTTC.

The chain combines TRBV27 with TRBJ1-4; 7 nucleotides match TRBD1. Germline loops: CDR1 MNHEY, CDR2 SMNVEV (reference sequence). Trimming removed 7 bases from V and 1 base from J; junction bases left unmatched: 15. The CDR3 has 18 residues. The CDR3 loop reads CASKSRETGPQTNEKLFF. The CDR3 DNA reads as TGTGCCAGCAAGAGCCGGGAGACAGGGCCTCAAACTAATGAAAAACTGTTTTTT.

The DNA of the CDR3 is TGCGCCAGCAGCCCGTATCGGGACAGGGACTTCACTTCTACGGGTGAGCAGTACTTC. Amino acid sequence: CASSPYRDRDFTSTGEQYF. The rearrangement uses TRBV23-1 and TRBJ2-7, with 9 bases that match TRBD1. TRBV23-1 counts as an open reading frame of uncertain function. V lost 6 bases, J lost 7 bases, and 25 bases stayed unmatched. This CDR3 contains 19 residues.